The 5 T cell receptor beta chains below were found in one sample sequenced in a study of T cells after yellow fever vaccination. TCRdb reprocessed the 5' RACE reads via MiXCR and lists one record per CDR3 protein. The table includes 310,000 or so distinct CDR3 sequences, approximately 3.9% detected once. Specimen: PBMCs, collected on the day of the yellow fever booster vaccination. The receptor set was obtained from a man between 18 and 29 years old who received the YFV17D yellow fever vaccine.

At least ten counts were recorded for this clonotype. The chain employs TRBV5-1 and TRBJ1-2; possibly TRBD1 for D (5 bases). Trimming stripped 3 bases from V and 5 bases from J, with 11 bases between. Germline V gene sequence: CDR1 SGHRS, CDR2 YFSETQ. The CDR3 has 13 amino acids. Written as DNA, the CDR3 is TGCGCCAGCAGCTCCGGGACGGATTATGGCTACACCTTC. Residues: CASSSGTDYGYTF.

In the case of this clonotype: The DNA is omitted, as the CDR3 cannot be located on it reliably, and the CDR3 follows TCRdb's listing. The rearrangement links TRBV7-5 to TRBJ2-2. TRBV7-5 is an annotated pseudogene. The CDR3 contains 16 residues when both ends are counted. CDR3: CISVPEASECNGELFF.

The chain uses TRBV6-2 or TRBV6-3 and TRBJ1-6; D may be TRBD1 (5 bases). Trimming pared 5 bases from V and 0 bases from J, leaving 20 bases between. Per germline, CDR1 MNHEY and CDR2 SVGEGT. The CDR3 loop spans 19 amino acids. CDR3 loop: CASSDDGTSESSYNSPLHF. CDR3 nucleotide sequence: TGTGCCAGCAGTGACGATGGGACGTCTGAAAGCTCCTATAATTCACCCCTCCACTTT.

This clonotype was seen repeatedly, ten times or more. An end of the junction does not agree with germline; a read error may underlie this. The chain recombines TRBV9 with TRBJ2-1, with TRBD1 as a possible D gene (6 bases). The CDR3 is 12 amino acids. Looked up from germline, CDR1 is SGDLS and CDR2 is YYNGEE. Here the CDR3 reads CASSVVEGVPRF. DNA of the CDR3: TGTGCCAGCAGCGTAGTCGAGGGGGTTCCCCGCTTC.

The chain combines TRBV28 with TRBJ1-2; D call uncertain. The germline gives CDR1 MDHEN, CDR2 SYDVKM. The ends were cut back, 1 base at V and 11 bases at J, with 11 bases in the middle. The CDR3 covers 12 residues. The CDR3 DNA reads TGTGCCAGCAGTTTATTCGGTACCCGGTACACCTTC. Translation: CASSLFGTRYTF.